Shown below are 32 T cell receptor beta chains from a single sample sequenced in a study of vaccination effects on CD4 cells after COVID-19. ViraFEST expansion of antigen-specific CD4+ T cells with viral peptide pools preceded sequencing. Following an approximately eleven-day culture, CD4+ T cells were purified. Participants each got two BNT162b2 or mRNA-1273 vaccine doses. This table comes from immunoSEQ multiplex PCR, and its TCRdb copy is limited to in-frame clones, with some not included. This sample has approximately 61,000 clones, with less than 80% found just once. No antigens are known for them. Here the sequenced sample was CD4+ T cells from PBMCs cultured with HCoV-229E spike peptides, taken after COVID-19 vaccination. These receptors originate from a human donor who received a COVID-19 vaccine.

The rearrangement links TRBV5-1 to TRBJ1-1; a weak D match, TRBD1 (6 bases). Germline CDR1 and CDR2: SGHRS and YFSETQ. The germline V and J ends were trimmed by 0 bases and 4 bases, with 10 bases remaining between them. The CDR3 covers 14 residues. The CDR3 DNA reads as TGCGCCAGCAGCTTGGTCTCAGGGGTCACTGAAGCTTTCTTT. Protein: CASSLVSGVTEAFF.

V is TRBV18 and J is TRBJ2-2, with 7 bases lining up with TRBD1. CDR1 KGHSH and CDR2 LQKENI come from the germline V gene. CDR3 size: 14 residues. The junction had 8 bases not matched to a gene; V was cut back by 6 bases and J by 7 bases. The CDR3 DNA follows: TGTGCCAGCTCTTACGACAGGGATATCGGGGAGCTGTTTTTT. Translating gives CASSYDRDIGELFF.

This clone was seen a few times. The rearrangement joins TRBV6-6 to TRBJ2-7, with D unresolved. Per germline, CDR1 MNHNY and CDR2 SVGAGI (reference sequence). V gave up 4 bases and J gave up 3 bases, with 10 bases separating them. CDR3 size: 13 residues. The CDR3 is CASSLGSYYEQYV. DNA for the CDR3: TGTGCCAGCAGTTTAGGCAGCTACTACGAGCAGTACGTC.

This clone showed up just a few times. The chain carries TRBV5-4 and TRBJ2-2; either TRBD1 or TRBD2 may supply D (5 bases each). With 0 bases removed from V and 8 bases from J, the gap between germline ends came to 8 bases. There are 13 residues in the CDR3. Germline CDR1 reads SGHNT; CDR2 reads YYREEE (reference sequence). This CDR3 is CASSLAGLGELFF. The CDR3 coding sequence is TGTGCCAGCAGCTTGGCGGGGCTGGGGGAGCTGTTTTTT.

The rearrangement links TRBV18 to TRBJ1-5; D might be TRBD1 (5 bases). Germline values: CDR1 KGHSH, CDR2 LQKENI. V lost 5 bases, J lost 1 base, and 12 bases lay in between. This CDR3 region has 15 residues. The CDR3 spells CASSSIRDSNQPQHF. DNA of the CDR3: TGTGCCAGCTCATCCATACGGGACAGCAATCAGCCCCAGCATTTT.

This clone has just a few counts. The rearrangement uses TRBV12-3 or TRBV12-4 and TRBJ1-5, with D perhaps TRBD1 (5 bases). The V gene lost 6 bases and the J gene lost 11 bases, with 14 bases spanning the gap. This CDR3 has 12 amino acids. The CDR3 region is CASRRDLLSQHF. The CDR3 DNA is TGTGCCAGCAGGAGGGACCTTCTCTCCCAGCATTTT.

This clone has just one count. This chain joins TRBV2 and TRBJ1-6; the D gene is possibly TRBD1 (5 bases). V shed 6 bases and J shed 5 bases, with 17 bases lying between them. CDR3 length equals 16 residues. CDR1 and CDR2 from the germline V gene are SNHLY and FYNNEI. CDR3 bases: TGTGCCAGCAGGGACATGAGGGGAGTCGATAATTCACCCCTCCACTTT. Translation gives CASRDMRGVDNSPLHF. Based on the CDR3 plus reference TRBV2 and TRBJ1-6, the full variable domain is EPEVTQTPSHQVTQMGQEVILRCVPISNHLYFYWYRQILGQKVEFLVSFYNNEISEKSEIFDDQFSVERPDGSNFTLKIRSTKLEDSAMYFCASRDMRGVDNSPLHFGNGTRLTVT.

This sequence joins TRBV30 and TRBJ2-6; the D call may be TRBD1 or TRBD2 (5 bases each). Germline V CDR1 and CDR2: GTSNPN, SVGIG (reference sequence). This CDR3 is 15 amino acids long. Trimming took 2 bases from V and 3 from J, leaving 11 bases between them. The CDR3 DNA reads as TGTGCCTGGAGTATATCAGGGAGTGGGGCCAACGTCCTGACTTTC. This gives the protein CAWSISGSGANVLTF.

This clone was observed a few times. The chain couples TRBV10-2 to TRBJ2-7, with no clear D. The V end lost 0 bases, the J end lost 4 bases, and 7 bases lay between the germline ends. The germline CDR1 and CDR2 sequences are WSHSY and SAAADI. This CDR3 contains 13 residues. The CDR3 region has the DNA TGCGCCAGCAGTGAGTCTGCGAGGTACGAGCAGTACGTC. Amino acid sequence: CASSESARYEQYV.

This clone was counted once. The CDR3 is CASERGRAAGANVLTF. DNA for the CDR3: TGCGCCAGCGAGCGGGGCAGGGCGGCTGGGGCCAACGTCCTGACTTTC. The chain links TRBV4-1 to TRBJ2-6, with TRBD2 matching 7 bases. CDR1 MGHRA and CDR2 YSYEKL come from the germline V gene. The CDR3 extends over 16 amino acids. The trim removed 8 bases at V and 2 bases at J, leaving 9 bases unmatched.

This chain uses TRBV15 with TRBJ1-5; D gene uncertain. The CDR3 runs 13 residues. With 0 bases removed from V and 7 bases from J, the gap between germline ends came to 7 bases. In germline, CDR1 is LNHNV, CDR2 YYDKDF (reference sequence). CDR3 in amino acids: CATSRDGSQPQHF. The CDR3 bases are TGTGCCACCAGCAGAGATGGTAGCCAGCCCCAGCATTTT.

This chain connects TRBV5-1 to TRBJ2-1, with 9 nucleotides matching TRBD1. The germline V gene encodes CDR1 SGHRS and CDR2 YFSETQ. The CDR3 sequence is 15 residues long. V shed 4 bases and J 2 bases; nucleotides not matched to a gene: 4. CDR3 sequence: CASSGGQGTYNEQFF. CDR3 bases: TGCGCCAGCAGCGGGGGACAGGGCACCTACAATGAGCAGTTCTTC.

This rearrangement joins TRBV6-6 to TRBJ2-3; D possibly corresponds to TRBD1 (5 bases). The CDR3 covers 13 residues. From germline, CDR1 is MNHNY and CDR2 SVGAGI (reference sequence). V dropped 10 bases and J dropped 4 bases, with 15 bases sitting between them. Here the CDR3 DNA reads TGTGCCAACGCAGGGTCACGGGCAGATACGCAGTATTTT. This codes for CANAGSRADTQYF.

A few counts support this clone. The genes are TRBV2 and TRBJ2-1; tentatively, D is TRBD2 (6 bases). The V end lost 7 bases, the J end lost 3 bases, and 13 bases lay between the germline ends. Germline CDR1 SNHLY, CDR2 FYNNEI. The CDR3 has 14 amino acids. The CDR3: CASTGGFRYNEQFF. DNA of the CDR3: TGTGCCAGCACCGGGGGATTCCGCTACAATGAGCAGTTCTTC.

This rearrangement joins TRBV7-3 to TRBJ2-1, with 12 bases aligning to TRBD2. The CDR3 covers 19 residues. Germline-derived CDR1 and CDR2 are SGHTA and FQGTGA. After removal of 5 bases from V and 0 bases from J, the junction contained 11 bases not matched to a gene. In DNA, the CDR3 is TGTGCCAGCAGCCCGCAGACTAGCGGGGGCGCGAGCTCCTACAATGAGCAGTTCTTC. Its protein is CASSPQTSGGASSYNEQFF.

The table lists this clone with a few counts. CDR3 sequence: CASSENPPGGTF. CDR3 coding DNA: TGTGCCAGCAGTGAAAATCCCCCGGGCGGGACCTTC. The chain carries TRBV6-1 and TRBJ1-2, with D uncertain. With 2 bases removed from V and 14 bases from J, the gap between germline ends came to 15 bases. Germline V gives CDR1 MNHNS, CDR2 SASEGT. The CDR3 length is 12 residues.

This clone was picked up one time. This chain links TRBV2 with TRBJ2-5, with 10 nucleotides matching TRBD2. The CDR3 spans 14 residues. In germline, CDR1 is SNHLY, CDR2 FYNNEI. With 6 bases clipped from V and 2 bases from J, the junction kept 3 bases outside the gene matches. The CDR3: CASRWTSGQETQYF. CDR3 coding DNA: TGTGCCAGCAGGTGGACTAGCGGACAAGAGACCCAGTACTTC. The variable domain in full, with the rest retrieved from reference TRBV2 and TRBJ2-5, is EPEVTQTPSHQVTQMGQEVILRCVPISNHLYFYWYRQILGQKVEFLVSFYNNEISEKSEIFDDQFSVERPDGSNFTLKIRSTKLEDSAMYFCASRWTSGQETQYFGPGTRLLVL.

The CDR3 DNA reads TGTGCCAGCAGCTTAGGGCAGGCCCAGAAAAATGGCTACACCTTC. Translating gives CASSLGQAQKNGYTF. J is TRBJ1-2 and V is TRBV5-4; D call uncertain. Germline V gives CDR1 SGHNT, CDR2 YYREEE (reference sequence). The V and J ends lost 2 bases and 6 bases respectively, with 17 bases between them. The CDR3 is made up of 15 amino acids.

The CDR3 loop is CASSQDPTGSTGELFF. CDR3 in DNA: TGCGCCAGCAGCCAAGACCCTACGGGGTCCACCGGGGAGCTGTTTTTT. J is TRBJ2-2 and V is TRBV4-1, with D perhaps matching TRBD2 (5 bases). Germline V gene data show CDR1 as MGHRA and CDR2 as YSYEKL. Trimming removed 0 bases at V and 4 bases at J, with 12 bases between. This CDR3 comprises 16 residues.

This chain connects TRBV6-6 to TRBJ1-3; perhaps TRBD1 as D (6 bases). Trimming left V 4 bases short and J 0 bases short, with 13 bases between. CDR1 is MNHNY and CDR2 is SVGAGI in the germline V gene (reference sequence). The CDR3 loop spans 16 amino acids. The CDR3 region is CASSSGEGGSGNTIYF. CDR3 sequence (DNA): TGTGCCAGCAGTTCGGGGGAAGGGGGCTCTGGAAACACCATATATTTT.

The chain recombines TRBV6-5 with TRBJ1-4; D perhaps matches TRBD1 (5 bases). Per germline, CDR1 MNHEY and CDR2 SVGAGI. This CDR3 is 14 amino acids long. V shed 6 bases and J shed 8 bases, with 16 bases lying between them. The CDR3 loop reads CASSAGRGKEKLFF. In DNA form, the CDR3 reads TGTGCCAGCAGCGCCGGAAGGGGTAAAGAAAAACTGTTTTTT.

The CDR3 reads CASSYRDSPLHF. CDR3 in DNA: TGTGCCAGTAGTTACAGGGATTCACCCCTCCACTTT. The V gene is TRBV19, the J gene TRBJ1-6, with TRBD1 as a possible D gene (6 bases). Per the germline V gene, CDR1 is LNHDA and CDR2 is SQIVND (reference sequence). The ends were cut back, 5 bases at V and 8 bases at J, with 7 bases in the middle. The length of the CDR3 is 12 residues.

CDR3 nucleotides: TGTGCCAGCAGCGGAAGCAGGGGTTCAACTAATGAAAAACTGTTTTTT. This encodes CASSGSRGSTNEKLFF. The chain joins TRBV5-5 to TRBJ1-4; D is possibly TRBD1 (6 bases). The germline CDR1 and CDR2 sequences are SGHKS and YYEKEE (reference sequence). Trimming removed 4 bases at V and 0 bases at J, with 13 bases between. This CDR3 is 16 amino acids long.

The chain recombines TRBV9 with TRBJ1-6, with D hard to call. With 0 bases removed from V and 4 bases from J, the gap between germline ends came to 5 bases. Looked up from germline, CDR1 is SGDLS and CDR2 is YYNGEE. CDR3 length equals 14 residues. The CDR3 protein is CASSVDSYNSPLHF. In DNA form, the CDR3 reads TGTGCCAGCAGCGTAGATAGTTATAATTCACCCCTCCACTTT.

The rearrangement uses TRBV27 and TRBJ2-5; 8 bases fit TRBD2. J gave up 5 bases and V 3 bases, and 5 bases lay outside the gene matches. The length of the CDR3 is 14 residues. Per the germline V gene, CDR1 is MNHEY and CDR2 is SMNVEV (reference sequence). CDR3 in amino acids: CASSFAGGRETQYF. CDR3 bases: TGTGCCAGCAGTTTCGCGGGGGGAAGGGAGACCCAGTACTTC.

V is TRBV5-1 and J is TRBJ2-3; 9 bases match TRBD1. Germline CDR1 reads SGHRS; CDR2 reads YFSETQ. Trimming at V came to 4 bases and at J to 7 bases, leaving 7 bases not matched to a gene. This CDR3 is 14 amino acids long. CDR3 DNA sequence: TGCGCCAGCAGCCTCGGACAGGGGATGAATACGCAGTATTTT. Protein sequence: CASSLGQGMNTQYF.

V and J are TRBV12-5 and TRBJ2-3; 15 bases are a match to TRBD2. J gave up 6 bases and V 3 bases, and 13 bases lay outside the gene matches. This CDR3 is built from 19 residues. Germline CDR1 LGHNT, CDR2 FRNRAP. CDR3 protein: CASGFIVDGTSGGRDTQYF. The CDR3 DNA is TGTGCTAGTGGTTTCATAGTAGACGGGACTAGCGGGGGGAGGGATACGCAGTATTTT. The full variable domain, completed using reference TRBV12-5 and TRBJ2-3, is DARVTQTPRHKVTEMGQEVTMRCQPILGHNTVFWYRQTMMQGLELLAYFRNRAPLDDSGMPKDRFSAEMPDATLATLKIQPSEPRDSAVYFCASGFIVDGTSGGRDTQYFGPGTRLTVL.

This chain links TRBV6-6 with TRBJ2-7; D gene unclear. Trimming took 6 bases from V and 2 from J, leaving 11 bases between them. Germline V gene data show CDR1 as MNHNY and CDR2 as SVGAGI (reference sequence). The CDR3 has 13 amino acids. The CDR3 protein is CASSATSPYEQYV. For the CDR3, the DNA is TGTGCCAGCAGCGCCACCTCACCCTACGAGCAGTACGTC.

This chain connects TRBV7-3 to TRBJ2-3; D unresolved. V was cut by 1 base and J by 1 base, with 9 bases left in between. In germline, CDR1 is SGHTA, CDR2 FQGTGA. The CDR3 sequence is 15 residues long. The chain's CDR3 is CASSLNARGTDTQYF. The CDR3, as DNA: TGTGCCAGCAGCTTAAACGCCCGGGGCACAGATACGCAGTATTTT. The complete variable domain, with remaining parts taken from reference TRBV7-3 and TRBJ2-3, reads GAGVSQTPSNKVTEKGKYVELRCDPISGHTALYWYRQSLGQGPEFLIYFQGTGAADDSGLPNDRFFAVRPEGSVSTLKIQRTERGDSAVYLCASSLNARGTDTQYFGPGTRLTVL.

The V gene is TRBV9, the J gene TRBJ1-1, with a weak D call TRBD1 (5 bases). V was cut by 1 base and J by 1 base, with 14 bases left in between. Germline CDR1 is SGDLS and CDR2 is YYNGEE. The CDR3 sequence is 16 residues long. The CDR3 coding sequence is TGTGCCAGCAGCGTACGAGAGGACAACTCGAACACTGAAGCTTTCTTT. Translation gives CASSVREDNSNTEAFF. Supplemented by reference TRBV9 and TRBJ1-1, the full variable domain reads DSGVTQTPKHLITATGQRVTLRCSPRSGDLSVYWYQQSLDQGLQFLIQYYNGEERAKGNILERFSAQQFPDLHSELNLSSLELGDSALYFCASSVREDNSNTEAFFGQGTRLTVV.

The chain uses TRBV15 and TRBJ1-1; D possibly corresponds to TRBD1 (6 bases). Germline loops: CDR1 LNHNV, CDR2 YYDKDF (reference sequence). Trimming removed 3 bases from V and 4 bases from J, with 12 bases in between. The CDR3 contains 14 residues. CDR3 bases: TGTGCCACCAGCAGGGGCGGGGGGGCCACTGAAGCTTTCTTT. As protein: CATSRGGGATEAFF.

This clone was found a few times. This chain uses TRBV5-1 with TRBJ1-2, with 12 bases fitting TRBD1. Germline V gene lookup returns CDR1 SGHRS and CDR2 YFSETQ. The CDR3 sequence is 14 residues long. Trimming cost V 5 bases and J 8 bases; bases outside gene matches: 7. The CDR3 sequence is CASRQGQGAEGYTF. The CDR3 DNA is TGCGCCAGCAGACAGGGACAGGGGGCGGAAGGCTACACCTTC.